The 20 T cell receptor beta chains below were found in one sample sequenced in a study of T-cell memory formation after mild COVID-19. Via MiXCR, TCRdb re-called the 5' RACE reads, giving one row per CDR3 protein. The table has tens of thousands of distinct CDR3 sequences, about 13% seen once. Sequencing used PBMCs or a T cell subset sorted from them (not recorded which). The receptors derive from an adult woman who had mild COVID-19 (a few samples of this study predate the infection). Cell type and time point are not known.

The genes are TRBV13 and TRBJ2-5; D gene uncertain. The CDR3 is 15 amino acids. V lost 5 bases, J lost 2 bases, and 15 bases lay in between. The germline V gene has CDR1 PRHDT and CDR2 FYEKMQ (reference sequence). CDR3 DNA: TGTGCCAGCAGCCTTGGGTTAGGATTGCAAGAGACCCAGTACTTC. It encodes CASSLGLGLQETQYF.

The J gene is TRBJ1-4, the V gene TRBV7-2, with D unclear. This CDR3 region has 14 residues. The V end lost 3 bases, the J end lost 4 bases, and 9 bases lay between the germline ends. In germline, CDR1 is SGHTA, CDR2 FQGNSA. The DNA for the CDR3 is TGTGCCAGCAGCTTCGAGGAATATAATGAAAAACTGTTTTTT. It specifies CASSFEEYNEKLFF. The full variable domain, completed using reference TRBV7-2 and TRBJ1-4, is GAGVSQSPSNKVTEKGKDVELRCDPISGHTALYWYRQSLGQGLEFLIYFQGNSAPDKSGLPSDRFSAERTGGSVSTLTIQRTQQEDSAVYLCASSFEEYNEKLFFGSGTQLSVL.

This clonotype showed up just a few times. The gene calls are TRBV24-1 and TRBJ1-1, with no clear D. Between the trimmed V and J ends, which lost 5 bases and 0 bases, there was a span of 3 bases. CDR1 is KGHDR, CDR2 SFDVKD, per germline. The CDR3 runs 12 residues. CDR3 in DNA: TGTGCCACCAGTGGGTTGAACACTGAAGCTTTCTTT. As protein: CATSGLNTEAFF.

The chain has TRBV27 and TRBJ1-2; D unclear. V lost 0 bases and J 4 bases, leaving 9 bases between the germline ends. This CDR3 is built from 14 residues. CDR1 and CDR2 (germline): MNHEY, SMNVEV (reference sequence). Here the CDR3 DNA reads TGTGCCAGCAGTTTATCGGTGGCTTCCTATGGCTACACCTTC. This gives the protein CASSLSVASYGYTF.

The CDR3 region is CASSTTGGTDTQYF. The DNA for the CDR3 is TGTGCCAGCAGCACCACAGGAGGCACAGATACGCAGTATTTT. V usage is TRBV9 and J usage is TRBJ2-3, with D perhaps matching TRBD1 (5 bases). Germline V gives CDR1 SGDLS, CDR2 YYNGEE. The germline V and J ends were trimmed by 4 bases and 1 base, with 10 bases remaining between them. This CDR3 has 14 residues.

This sequence joins TRBV30 and TRBJ1-2, with D unresolved. CDR1 GTSNPN and CDR2 SVGIG come from the germline V gene (reference sequence). The CDR3 loop spans 14 amino acids. Trimming took 0 bases from V and 3 from J, leaving 11 bases between them. CDR3 sequence reads: CAWSVAGSYYGYTF. The CDR3 DNA reads TGTGCCTGGAGTGTCGCTGGGAGCTACTATGGCTACACCTTC.

The V and J genes are TRBV28 and TRBJ2-7, with D unclear. CDR3 size: 12 residues. Between the trimmed V and J ends, which lost 4 bases and 2 bases, there was a span of 6 bases. Germline loops: CDR1 MDHEN, CDR2 SYDVKM. This CDR3 reads CASSSWTYEQYF. The CDR3 DNA is TGTGCCAGCAGTTCTTGGACCTACGAGCAGTACTTC.

The V and J genes are TRBV4-1 and TRBJ2-5, with 9 bases lining up with TRBD2. CDR3 length equals 15 residues. Germline assignment: CDR1 MGHRA and CDR2 YSYEKL. Germline trimming cut 4 bases from V and 5 bases from J; bases unmatched to any gene: 8. In nucleotides, the CDR3 is TGCGCCAGCAGCCCCCTTTTTGCGGGGGGGGAGACCCAGTACTTC. Translating it yields CASSPLFAGGETQYF.

The rearrangement uses TRBV12-3 or TRBV12-4 and TRBJ1-2; TRBD1 agrees at 11 bases. The length of the CDR3 is 15 residues. V lost 6 bases and J lost 5; bases outside the gene matches: 8. CDR3 in amino acids: CASSMDRGRGYGYTF. CDR3 coding DNA: TGTGCCAGCAGCATGGACAGGGGGCGCGGATATGGCTACACCTTC.

The gene calls are TRBV5-6 and TRBJ2-1; D is undetermined. Looked up from germline, CDR1 is SGHDT and CDR2 is YYEEEE. With 0 bases removed from V and 1 base from J, the gap between germline ends came to 14 bases. This CDR3 is built from 17 residues. The CDR3 here is CASSLAYAARSYNEQFF. The CDR3, as DNA: TGTGCCAGCAGCTTGGCCTACGCAGCTAGATCCTACAATGAGCAGTTCTTC. Full variable domain (remainder filled in from reference TRBV5-6 and TRBJ2-1): DAGVTQSPTHLIKTRGQQVTLRCSPKSGHDTVSWYQQALGQGPQFIFQYYEEEERQRGNFPDRFSGHQFPNYSSELNVNALLLGDSALYLCASSLAYAARSYNEQFFGPGTRLTVL.

The chain recombines TRBV7-9 with TRBJ1-2, with 7 bases fitting TRBD1. CDR3 length: 13 residues. The ends lost 3 bases at V and 6 bases at J; junction bases unmatched: 4. Germline V gene data show CDR1 as SEHNR and CDR2 as FQNEAQ (reference sequence). CDR3 in amino acids: CASSLTGSDGYTF. The CDR3 DNA reads as TGTGCCAGCAGCTTGACAGGGTCCGATGGCTACACCTTC.

This clonotype was picked up a small number of times. This chain links TRBV29-1 with TRBJ1-1, with D maybe TRBD1 (5 bases). V was cut by 3 bases and J by 6 bases, with 11 bases left in between. CDR3 size: 12 residues. Per germline, CDR1 SQVTM and CDR2 ANQGSEA. CDR3 loop: CSVEGLEAEAFF. In nucleotides, the CDR3 is TGCAGCGTTGAGGGGCTGGAGGCTGAAGCTTTCTTT.

This clonotype was observed a handful of times. This rearrangement joins TRBV29-1 to TRBJ2-5, with D maybe TRBD2 (5 bases). The CDR3 contains 16 residues. V lost 0 bases and J lost 5, with 19 bases in between. Germline CDR1 SQVTM, CDR2 ANQGSEA. The DNA of the CDR3 is TGCAGCGTTGAAGACGAGGGTAGCTCCCAGACGGAGACCCAGTACTTC. Its protein is CSVEDEGSSQTETQYF.

This clonotype was observed a handful of times. The chain employs TRBV12-3 or TRBV12-4 and TRBJ2-1; possible D gene TRBD2, 5 bases. V was pared by 5 bases and J by 7 bases, with 9 bases between. The CDR3 length is 12 residues. The chain's CDR3 is CASSISENEQFF. The CDR3 DNA is TGTGCCAGCAGTATTAGCGAAAATGAGCAGTTCTTC.

This clonotype has a handful of counts. This sequence joins TRBV29-1 and TRBJ2-3, with D possibly being TRBD2 (6 bases). From germline, CDR1 is SQVTM and CDR2 ANQGSEA. V gave up 6 bases and J gave up 0 bases, with 10 bases separating them. The CDR3 is 13 residues long. In nucleotides, the CDR3 is TGCAGCGTGATGACTAGAAGCACAGATACGCAGTATTTT. As protein: CSVMTRSTDTQYF.

CDR3 region: CASRDNDSPGEQYF. In DNA, the CDR3 is TGTGCCAGCAGAGACAATGACAGCCCGGGCGAGCAGTACTTC. This chain connects TRBV28 to TRBJ2-7; maybe TRBD1 (5 bases). Germline-derived CDR1 and CDR2 are MDHEN and SYDVKM. The germline V and J ends were trimmed by 6 bases and 6 bases, with 18 bases remaining between them. The CDR3 runs to 14 residues.

The V gene is TRBV7-9, the J gene TRBJ2-7, with a weak D call TRBD2 (7 bases). CDR3 size: 14 residues. V lost 10 bases and J 2 bases, leaving 18 bases between the germline ends. Germline assignment: CDR1 SEHNR and CDR2 FQNEAQ (reference sequence). The CDR3 protein is CATAGGGLTYEQYF. Here the CDR3 DNA reads TGTGCCACCGCTGGGGGGGGCTTGACCTACGAGCAGTACTTC.

This clonotype was recorded many times. The chain is built from TRBV27 and TRBJ1-1; no definite D call. Germline lookup yields CDR1 MNHEY and CDR2 SMNVEV (reference sequence). Trimming shortened V by 10 bases and J by 0 bases, and 15 bases separated the two germline ends. The CDR3 has 14 residues. CDR3 region: CATSRGSMNTEAFF. The CDR3 DNA reads as TGTGCCACCTCTCGGGGTTCCATGAACACTGAAGCTTTCTTT.

The chain uses TRBV5-5 and TRBJ2-5, with D unresolved. The V end was cut by 4 bases, the J end by 4 bases, with 8 bases between. Germline-derived CDR1 and CDR2 are SGHKS and YYEKEE (reference sequence). This CDR3 is 12 amino acids long. The CDR3 DNA reads TGTGCCAGCAGCAACGATGTAGAGACCCAGTACTTC. It codes for CASSNDVETQYF. The full variable domain, rest sourced from reference TRBV5-5 and TRBJ2-5, is DAGVTQSPTHLIKTRGQQVTLRCSPISGHKSVSWYQQVLGQGPQFIFQYYEKEERGRGNFPDRFSARQFPNYSSELNVNALLLGDSALYLCASSNDVETQYFGPGTRLLVL.

This clonotype was recorded many times. V usage is TRBV25-1 and J usage is TRBJ2-7; a possible D gene is TRBD1 (5 bases). Trimming took off 7 bases at V and 1 base at J, with 11 bases between the two ends. Germline-derived CDR1 and CDR2 are MGHDK and SYGVNS. The CDR3 has 13 amino acids. The CDR3 nucleotides read TGTGCCAGCACTTCGACAGATTCCTACGAGCAGTACTTC. Amino acids: CASTSTDSYEQYF.